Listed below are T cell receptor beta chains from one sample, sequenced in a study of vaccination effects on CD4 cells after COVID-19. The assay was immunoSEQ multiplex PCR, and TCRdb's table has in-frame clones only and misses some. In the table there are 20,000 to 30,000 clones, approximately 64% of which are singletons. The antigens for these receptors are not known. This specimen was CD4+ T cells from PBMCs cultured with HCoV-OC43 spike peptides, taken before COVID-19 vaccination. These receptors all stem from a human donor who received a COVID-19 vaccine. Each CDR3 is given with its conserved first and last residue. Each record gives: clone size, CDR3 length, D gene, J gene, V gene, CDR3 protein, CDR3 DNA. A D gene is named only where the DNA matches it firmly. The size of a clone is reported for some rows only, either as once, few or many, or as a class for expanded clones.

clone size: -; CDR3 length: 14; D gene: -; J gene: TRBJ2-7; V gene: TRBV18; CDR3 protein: CASSPDPGSYEQYF; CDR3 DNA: TGTGCCAGCTCACCAGACCCAGGGTCCTACGAGCAGTACTTC
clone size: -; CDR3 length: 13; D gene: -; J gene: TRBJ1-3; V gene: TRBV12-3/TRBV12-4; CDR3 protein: CASSLQEGDTIYF; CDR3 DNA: TGTGCCAGCAGTTTACAGGAAGGGGACACCATATATTTT
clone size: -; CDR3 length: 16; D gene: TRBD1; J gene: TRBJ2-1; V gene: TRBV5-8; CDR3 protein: CASSWDRGVVYNEQFF; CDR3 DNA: TGTGCCAGCAGCTGGGACAGGGGAGTTGTCTACAATGAGCAGTTCTTC
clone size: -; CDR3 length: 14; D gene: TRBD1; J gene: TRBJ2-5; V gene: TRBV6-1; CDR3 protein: CASSEPTGGETQYF; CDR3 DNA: TGTGCCAGCAGTGAACCTACAGGGGGGGAGACCCAGTACTTC
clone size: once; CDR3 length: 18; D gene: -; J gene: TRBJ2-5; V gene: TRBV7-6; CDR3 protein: CASRPTLAGRQIQETQYF; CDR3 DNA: TGTGCCAGCAGACCCACTTTGGCAGGGAGGCAAATACAAGAGACCCAGTACTTC
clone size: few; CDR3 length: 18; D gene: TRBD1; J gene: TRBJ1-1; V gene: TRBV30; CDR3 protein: CAWSPRQGARTKVTEAFF; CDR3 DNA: TGTGCCTGGAGTCCTCGCCAGGGGGCGCGAACTAAGGTCACTGAAGCTTTCTTT
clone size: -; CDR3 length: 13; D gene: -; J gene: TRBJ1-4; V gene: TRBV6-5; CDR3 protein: CASKDTGSEKLFF; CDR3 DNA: TGTGCCAGCAAGGATACAGGGAGTGAAAAACTGTTTTTT
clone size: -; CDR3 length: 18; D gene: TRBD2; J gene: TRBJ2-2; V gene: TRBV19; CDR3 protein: CASSSLLAGSANTGELFF; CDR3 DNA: TGTGCCAGTAGTTCCCTACTAGCGGGGTCCGCGAACACCGGGGAGCTGTTTTTT
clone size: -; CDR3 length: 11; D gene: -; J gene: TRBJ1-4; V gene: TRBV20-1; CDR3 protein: CSAVRNEKLFF; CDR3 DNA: TGCAGTGCGGTCCGAAATGAAAAACTGTTTTTT
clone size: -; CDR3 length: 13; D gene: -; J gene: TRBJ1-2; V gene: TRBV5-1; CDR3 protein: CASRMGKVYGYTF; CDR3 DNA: TGCGCCAGCAGGATGGGCAAAGTATACGGCTACACCTTC
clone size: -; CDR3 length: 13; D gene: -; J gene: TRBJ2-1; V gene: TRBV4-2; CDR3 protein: CASSQEGQGEQFF; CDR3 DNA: TGTGCCAGCAGCCAAGAAGGACAAGGCGAGCAGTTCTTC
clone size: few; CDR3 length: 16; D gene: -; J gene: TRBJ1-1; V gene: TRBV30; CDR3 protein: CAWIPSLTWMFTEAFF; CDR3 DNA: TGTGCCTGGATTCCCAGCCTTACCTGGATGTTCACTGAAGCTTTCTTT
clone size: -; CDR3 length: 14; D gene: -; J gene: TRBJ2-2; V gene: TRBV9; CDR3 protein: CASSEIQNTGELFF; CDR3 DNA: TGTGCCAGCAGCGAAATACAAAACACCGGGGAGCTGTTTTTT
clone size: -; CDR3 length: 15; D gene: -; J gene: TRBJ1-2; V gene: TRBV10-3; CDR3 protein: CAISPDSTGGYGYTF; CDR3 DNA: TGTGCCATCAGCCCCGACAGCACTGGGGGCTATGGCTACACCTTC
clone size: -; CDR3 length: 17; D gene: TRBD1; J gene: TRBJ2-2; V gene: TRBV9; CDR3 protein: CASSGPRGQSNTGELFF; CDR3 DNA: TGTGCCAGCAGCGGACCCCGGGGACAGAGTAACACCGGGGAGCTGTTTTTT
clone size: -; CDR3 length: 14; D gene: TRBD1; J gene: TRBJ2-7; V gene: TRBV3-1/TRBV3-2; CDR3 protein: CASSLDRPSPEQYF; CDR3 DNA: TGTGCCAGCAGCCTGGACAGGCCCTCCCCAGAGCAGTACTTC
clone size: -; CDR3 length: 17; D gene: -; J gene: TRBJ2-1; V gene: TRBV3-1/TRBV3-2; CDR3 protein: CASSQGFRARWNNEQFF; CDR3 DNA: TGTGCCAGCAGCCAAGGGTTCCGGGCGCGTTGGAACAATGAGCAGTTCTTC
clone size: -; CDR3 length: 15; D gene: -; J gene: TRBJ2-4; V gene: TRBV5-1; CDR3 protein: CASSEGEVAKNIQYF; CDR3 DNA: TGCGCCAGCAGCGAGGGGGAGGTGGCCAAAAACATTCAGTACTTC
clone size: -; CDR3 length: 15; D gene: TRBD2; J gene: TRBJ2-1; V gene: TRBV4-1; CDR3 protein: CASSQGAGGLNEQFF; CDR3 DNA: TGCGCCAGCAGCCAAGGGGCGGGGGGGCTCAATGAGCAGTTCTTC
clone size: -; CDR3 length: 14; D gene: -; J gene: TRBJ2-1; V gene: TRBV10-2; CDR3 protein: CASSDWGVYNEQFF; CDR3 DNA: TGCGCCAGCAGTGACTGGGGCGTCTACAATGAGCAGTTCTTC
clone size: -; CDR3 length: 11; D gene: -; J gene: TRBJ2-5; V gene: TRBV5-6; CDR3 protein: CASSFQETQYF; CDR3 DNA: TGTGCCAGCAGCTTTCAAGAGACCCAGTACTTC
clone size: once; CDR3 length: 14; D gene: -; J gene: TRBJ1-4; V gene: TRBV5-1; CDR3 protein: CASSFGQGGEKLFF; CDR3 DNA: TGCGCCAGCAGCTTTGGCCAGGGTGGCGAAAAACTGTTTTTT
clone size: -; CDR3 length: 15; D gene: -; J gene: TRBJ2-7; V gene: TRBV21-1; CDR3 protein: CASSAPWTGRYEQYF; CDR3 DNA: TGTGCCAGCAGCGCGCCCTGGACAGGGCGGTACGAGCAGTACTTC
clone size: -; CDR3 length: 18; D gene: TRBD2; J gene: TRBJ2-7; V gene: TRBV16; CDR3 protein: CASSSPGTSGRFSYEQYF; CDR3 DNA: TGTGCCAGCAGCTCCCCCGGGACTAGCGGGAGGTTCTCCTACGAGCAGTACTTC
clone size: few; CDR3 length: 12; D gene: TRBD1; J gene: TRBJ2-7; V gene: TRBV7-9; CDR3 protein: CASSSGQGEQYF; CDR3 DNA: TGTGCCAGCAGCTCGGGACAGGGCGAGCAGTACTTC
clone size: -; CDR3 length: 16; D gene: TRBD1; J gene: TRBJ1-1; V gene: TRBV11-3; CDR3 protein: CASSYAGTGVTTEAFF; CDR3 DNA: TGTGCCAGCAGCTACGCCGGGACAGGGGTTACCACTGAAGCTTTCTTT
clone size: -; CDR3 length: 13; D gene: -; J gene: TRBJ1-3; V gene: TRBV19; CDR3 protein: CASSETLGNTIYF; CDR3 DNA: TGTGCCAGTAGCGAAACGCTTGGAAACACCATATATTTT
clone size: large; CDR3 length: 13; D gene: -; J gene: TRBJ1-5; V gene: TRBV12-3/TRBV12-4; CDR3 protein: CASRRRIDQPQHF; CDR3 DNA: TGTGCCAGCAGGCGACGGATTGATCAGCCCCAGCATTTT
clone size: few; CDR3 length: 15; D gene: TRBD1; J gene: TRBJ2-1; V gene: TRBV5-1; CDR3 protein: CASSLPGTGGNEQFF; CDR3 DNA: TGCGCCAGCAGCTTGCCCGGGACAGGGGGCAATGAGCAGTTCTTC
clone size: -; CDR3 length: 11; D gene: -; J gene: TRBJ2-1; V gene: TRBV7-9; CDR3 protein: CASSFPLEQFF; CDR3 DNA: TGTGCCAGCAGCTTCCCACTTGAGCAGTTCTTC
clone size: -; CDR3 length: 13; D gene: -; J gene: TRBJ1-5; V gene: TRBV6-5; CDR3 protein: CASMMGSNQPQHF; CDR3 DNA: TGTGCCAGCATGATGGGGAGCAATCAGCCCCAGCATTTT
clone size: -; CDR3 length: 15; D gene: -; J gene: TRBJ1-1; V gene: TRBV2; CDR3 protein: CASSGGAVRASEAFF; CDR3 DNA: TGTGCCAGCAGTGGTGGGGCGGTCAGGGCCTCTGAAGCTTTCTTT
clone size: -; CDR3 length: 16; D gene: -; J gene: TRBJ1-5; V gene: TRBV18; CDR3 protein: CASSPDKGGGNQPQHF; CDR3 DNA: TGTGCCAGCTCACCAGATAAGGGGGGAGGCAATCAGCCCCAGCATTTT
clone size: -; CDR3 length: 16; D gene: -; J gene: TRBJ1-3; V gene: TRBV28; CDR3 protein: CASSLDPGTSGNTIYF; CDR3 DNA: TGTGCCAGCAGTTTAGACCCCGGGACTTCAGGAAACACCATATATTTT
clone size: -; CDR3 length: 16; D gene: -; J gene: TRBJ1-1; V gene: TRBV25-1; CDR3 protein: CASSDSLGRANTEAFF; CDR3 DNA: TGTGCCAGCAGTGACTCGTTAGGCAGGGCGAACACTGAAGCTTTCTTT
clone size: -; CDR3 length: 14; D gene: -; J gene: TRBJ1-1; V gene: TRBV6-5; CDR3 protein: CASSFGTDRSEAFF; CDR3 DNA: TGTGCCAGCAGTTTCGGGACGGACAGAAGTGAAGCTTTCTTT
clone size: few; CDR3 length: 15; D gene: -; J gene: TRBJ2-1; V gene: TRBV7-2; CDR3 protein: CASSLAGIVYNEQFF; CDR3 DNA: TGTGCCAGCAGCTTAGCAGGGATTGTCTACAATGAGCAGTTCTTC
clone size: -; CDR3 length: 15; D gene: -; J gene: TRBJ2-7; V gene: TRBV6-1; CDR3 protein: CASSEHGAQSYEQYF; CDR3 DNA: TGTGCCAGCAGTGAACACGGGGCGCAGTCCTACGAGCAGTACTTC
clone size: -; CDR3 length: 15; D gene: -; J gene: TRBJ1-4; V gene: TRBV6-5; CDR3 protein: CASRAITGGNEKLFF; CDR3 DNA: TGTGCCAGCAGAGCGATCACCGGGGGGAATGAAAAACTGTTTTTT
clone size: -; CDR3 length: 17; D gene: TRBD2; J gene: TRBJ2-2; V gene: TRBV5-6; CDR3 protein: CASSPIGASGKSRELFF; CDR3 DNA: TGTGCCAGCAGCCCGATTGGGGCTAGCGGGAAAAGCCGGGAGCTGTTTTTT
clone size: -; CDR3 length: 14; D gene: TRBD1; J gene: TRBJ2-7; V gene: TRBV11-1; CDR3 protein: CASSWDRDTYEQYF; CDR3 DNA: TGTGCCAGCAGCTGGGACAGGGATACCTACGAGCAGTACTTC
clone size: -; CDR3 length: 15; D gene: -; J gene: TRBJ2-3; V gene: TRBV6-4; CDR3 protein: CASSQDPTHTDTQYF; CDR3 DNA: TGTGCCAGCAGCCAGGACCCGACCCACACAGATACGCAGTATTTT
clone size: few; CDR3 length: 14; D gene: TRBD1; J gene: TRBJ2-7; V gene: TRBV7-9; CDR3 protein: CASSLGQGLGEQYF; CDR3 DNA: TGTGCCAGCAGCCTGGGACAGGGGTTGGGGGAGCAGTACTTC
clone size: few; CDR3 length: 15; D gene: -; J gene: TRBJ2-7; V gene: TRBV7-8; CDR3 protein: CASSLGVSGPYEQYF; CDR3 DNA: TGTGCCAGCAGCTTAGGAGTCTCGGGACCCTACGAGCAGTACTTC
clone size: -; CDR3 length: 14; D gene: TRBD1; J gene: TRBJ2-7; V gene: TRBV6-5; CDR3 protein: CASRSTGGSYEQYF; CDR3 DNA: TGTGCCAGCAGATCGACAGGGGGCTCCTACGAGCAGTACTTC